The clone carrying this T cell receptor (beta chain) was picked up many times. No antigen is known for it. Per germline, CDR1 SEHNR and CDR2 FQNEAQ (reference sequence). The CDR3 is 14 residues long. Trimming took off 3 bases at V and 4 bases at J, with 11 bases between the two ends. Constant-segment primers and 5'RACE yielded cDNA libraries for TCR alpha and TCR beta, each carrying sample barcodes and UMIs. TCRdb redid the calling of the 5' RACE reads with MiXCR, one entry per CDR3 protein. Of 550,000 to 650,000 distinct CDR3 sequences in the sample, roughly 17% were seen once. This record comes from a study of T-cell memory formation after mild COVID-19. Study background: TCR clusters mostly belonged to single donors.

Study observations and caveats: The pre-infection memory compartment contained some responding clones, suggesting cross-reactive memory joined.

V gene TRBV7-9 combines with J gene TRBJ2-3; D is possibly TRBD2 (5 bases). Specimen: PBMCs or a T cell subset sorted from them (not recorded which). This sequence originates from an adult woman who had mild COVID-19 (a few samples of this study predate the infection). Cell type and time point are not known. CDR3 loop: CASSFRDQADTQYF. The CDR3 bases are TGTGCCAGCAGCTTCCGGGATCAAGCAGATACGCAGTATTTT.